This T cell receptor beta chain comes out of a study of blood T cell repertoires in COVID-19. Study-level information: The United States, Italy and Spain were the sources of the acute and convalescent COVID-19 samples.

The CDR3 is made up of 15 amino acids. The V gene end was trimmed by 8 bases and the J gene end by 4 bases; junction bases not matched to a gene: 12. Germline lookup yields CDR1 LNHDA and CDR2 SQIVND (reference sequence). Sequenced by immunoSEQ multiplex PCR; TCRdb stores in-frame clones only, minus some. The sample has around 190,000 clones, roughly four fifths seen once. This clone is a singleton in its sample. Sequencing was performed on PBMCs or T cells enriched from blood (not recorded which). The receptor comes from a man aged 35-49 years who had recovered from COVID-19. This rearrangement joins TRBV19 to TRBJ1-2; 8 bases map to TRBD1. In DNA, the CDR3 is TGTGCCAGTCATCCCCAGGGGGCGATCCTCTATGGCTACACCTTC. Its translation is CASHPQGAILYGYTF.